What follows are 12 T cell receptor beta chains derived from one specimen sequenced in a study of blood T cells in healthy people across ages. A sample-barcoded 5' primer and a J-beta primer mix were used in a second PCR of roughly 6 to 11 cycles. Via MiXCR, TCRdb re-called the 5' RACE reads, giving one row per CDR3 protein. The sample includes almost 800,000 distinct CDR3 sequences, 58% seen only once; the top ten take approximately 20%. The sequenced sample was blood. These receptors all come from a man younger than 45 in good health.

This clonotype was recorded a few times. The V call is TRBV4-2, the J call TRBJ2-7; D is undetermined. CDR1 is LGHNA and CDR2 is YNFKEQ in the germline V gene. The CDR3 sequence is 13 residues long. V was clipped by 1 base and J by 4 bases, with 8 bases between them. The CDR3 protein is CASSQANGYEQYF. DNA of the CDR3: TGTGCCAGCAGCCAAGCGAACGGGTACGAGCAGTACTTC.

There are a few counts of this clonotype. This chain uses TRBV29-1 with TRBJ2-3; D possibly corresponds to TRBD1 (5 bases). The V and J ends lost 3 bases and 2 bases respectively, with 6 bases between them. Germline values: CDR1 SQVTM, CDR2 ANQGSEA. The CDR3 extends over 12 amino acids. The CDR3 DNA sequence: TGCAGCGTTGATGGGGCCACAGATACGCAGTATTTT. Protein: CSVDGATDTQYF.

This clonotype was observed a few times. The V gene is TRBV9, the J gene TRBJ2-3, with D maybe TRBD1 (6 bases). Germline loops: CDR1 SGDLS, CDR2 YYNGEE. V dropped 3 bases and J dropped 8 bases, with 22 bases sitting between them. This CDR3 region has 16 residues. Here the CDR3 DNA reads TGTGCCAGCAGCGGCGCGTCGTTGAGACAGGAACCTACGCAGTATTTT. Translating gives CASSGASLRQEPTQYF.

The chain carries TRBV3-1 and TRBJ2-5, with TRBD1 identical over 10 bases. Germline values: CDR1 LGHDT, CDR2 YNNKEL (reference sequence). The J segment lost 11 bases and the V segment lost 4 bases, leaving 16 bases of the junction unmatched. This CDR3 has 16 amino acids. The CDR3 coding sequence is TGTGCCAGCAGCCCAATAGTGCCGGGACAGGGGAGTGAGCAGTACTTC. This sequence encodes CASSPIVPGQGSEQYF.

The chain carries TRBV13 and TRBJ1-2; D not resolved. The CDR3 is 14 residues long. CDR1 PRHDT and CDR2 FYEKMQ come from the germline V gene (reference sequence). V was clipped by 5 bases and J by 8 bases, with 18 bases between them. For the CDR3, the DNA is TGTGCCAGCAGCCTAGAAGGTGGACCGGGAGGCTACACCTTC. Its protein is CASSLEGGPGGYTF. The variable domain in full, with the rest retrieved from reference TRBV13 and TRBJ1-2, is AAGVIQSPRHLIKEKRETATLKCYPIPRHDTVYWYQQGPGQDPQFLISFYEKMQSDKGSIPDRFSAQQFSDYHSELNMSSLELGDSALYFCASSLEGGPGGYTFGSGTRLTVV.

V gene TRBV10-3 combines with J gene TRBJ2-1, with 7 bases that match TRBD2. In germline, CDR1 is ENHRY, CDR2 SYGVKD. V trimming: 11 bases; J trimming: 2 bases; junction bases outside the gene matches: 18. The CDR3 is 17 residues long. The CDR3 region is CAVQTSRDRGAYNEQFF. The CDR3 DNA reads as TGTGCCGTCCAGACTAGCCGGGACCGAGGGGCCTACAATGAGCAGTTCTTC.

This clonotype was detected a few times. The chain links TRBV28 to TRBJ1-2; tentatively, D is TRBD1 (5 bases). This CDR3 spans 14 amino acids. The germline gives CDR1 MDHEN, CDR2 SYDVKM. V was trimmed by 2 bases and J by 8 bases, leaving 15 bases between them. This CDR3 is CASSLTTAFQGYTF. The CDR3 bases are TGTGCCAGCAGTTTAACGACAGCATTTCAGGGCTACACCTTC.

The chain carries TRBV6-4 and TRBJ2-3, with 8 bases lining up with TRBD2. The CDR3 has 17 residues. Germline assignment: CDR1 MRHNA and CDR2 SNTAGT. V shed 4 bases, J shed 4 bases, and the junction held 13 bases outside the gene matches. The CDR3 DNA sequence: TGTGCCAGCAGTGTCTCCGGAGTTGGGACTAGTTCAGATACGCAGTATTTT. Translated: CASSVSGVGTSSDTQYF.

This chain joins TRBV20-1 and TRBJ1-4, with TRBD1 matching over 8 bases. Per the germline V gene, CDR1 is DFQATT and CDR2 is SNEGSKA (reference sequence). Losses at the gene ends were 2 bases for V and 5 bases for J; bases not matched to a gene: 1. This CDR3 contains 13 residues. CDR3 residues: CSARRDRNEKLFF. Written as DNA, the CDR3 is TGCAGTGCTAGAAGGGACAGGAATGAAAAACTGTTTTTT.

This clonotype has only one observation. The rearrangement links TRBV25-1 to TRBJ2-7; D is unclear. V lost 3 bases, J lost 0 bases, and 6 bases lay in between. CDR1 is MGHDK, CDR2 SYGVNS, per germline. CDR3 length: 13 residues. This chain's CDR3 is CASSDPLSYEQYF. DNA of the CDR3: TGTGCCAGCAGTGACCCGCTCTCCTACGAGCAGTACTTC.

The chain employs TRBV10-3 and TRBJ2-7; 8 bases map to TRBD1. The CDR3 loop spans 14 amino acids. Germline assignment: CDR1 ENHRY and CDR2 SYGVKD. V lost 9 bases and J lost 4; bases outside the gene matches: 11. In nucleotides, the CDR3 is TGTGCCATAACCCCGGGGACAGGCCCTTACGAGCAGTACTTC. The encoded protein is CAITPGTGPYEQYF.

The rearrangement joins TRBV20-1 to TRBJ1-4, with D maybe TRBD1 (6 bases). CDR3 length: 13 residues. Germline loops: CDR1 DFQATT, CDR2 SNEGSKA (reference sequence). The V end was cut by 6 bases, the J end by 8 bases, with 16 bases between. CDR3 in DNA: TGCAGTGCACCAAAACAGGGTAACGAAAAACTGTTTTTT. This sequence encodes CSAPKQGNEKLFF.